The rows below give T cell receptor beta chains drawn from one sample of a study of OX40 agonist ivuxolimab in advanced cancers. Method: immunoSEQ multiplex PCR; TCRdb's copy keeps in-frame clones and lacks some. This table holds around 62,000 clones, 84% found once. The material sequenced was CD4+ or CD8+ T cells sorted from blood, taken in a trial of the OX40 agonist ivuxolimab. The receptors come from an adult with an advanced solid tumor such as melanoma, head and neck, liver or kidney cancer. Each CDR3 is given with its conserved first and last residue. A D gene is named only where the DNA matches it firmly. Not every row has a clone size; where given, it reads once, few, many or a size class.

>-|-|TRBJ2-1|TRBV19
TGTGCCAGTAGTATAGGACTCGACAATGAGCAGTTCTTC
CASSIGLDNEQFF
>-|-|TRBJ2-7|TRBV6-1
TGTGCCAGCAGGGGGGGTCGGGGGTCCCACGAGCAGTACTTC
CASRGGRGSHEQYF
>TRBD1|-|TRBJ2-4|TRBV7-9
TGTGCCAGCAGCTTAGTGAAGGGGACAGTTCTAGCCAAAAACATTCAGTACTTC
CASSLVKGTVLAKNIQYF
>-|-|TRBJ1-1|TRBV10-3
TGTGCCATCAGCGAGCGAGCTGGCACTTTCTTT
CAISERAGTFF
>-|-|TRBJ2-3|TRBV27
TGTGCCAGCAGTTTTCTAGGAGATACGCAGTATTTT
CASSFLGDTQYF
>-|once|TRBJ2-1|TRBV7-9
TGTGCCAGCAGCCTGACGAGTAGCTACAACAATGAGCAGTTCTTC
CASSLTSSYNNEQFF
>TRBD1|once|TRBJ2-2|TRBV11-2
TGTGCCAGCAGCTTAGGACAGGGTACCGGGGAGCTGTTTTTT
CASSLGQGTGELFF
>TRBD2|-|TRBJ2-4|TRBV5-6
TGTGCCAGCAGCTTGTTCAGCGGGAGAGGGAACATTCAGTACTTC
CASSLFSGRGNIQYF
>-|-|TRBJ1-1|TRBV6-1
TGTGCCAGCAGTGGGCTACCCCGGTCAACTGAAGCTTTCTTT
CASSGLPRSTEAFF
>-|-|TRBJ1-5|TRBV10-3
TGTGCCATCAGTGAGTCCCCGGGTCGCCAGCCCCAGCATTTT
CAISESPGRQPQHF
>TRBD2|few|TRBJ2-1|TRBV6-5
TGTGCCAGCCGGAGGGAGGGCCGCAGGAATGAGCAGTTCTTC
CASRREGRRNEQFF
>-|-|TRBJ2-2|TRBV7-8
TGTGCCAGCAGCGGCGGGAGACAGGGTAACGGGGAGCTGTTTTTT
CASSGGRQGNGELFF
>-|-|TRBJ2-7|TRBV6-5
TGTGCCAGCAGGTACAGGGACCCGAGCTACGAGCAGTACTTC
CASRYRDPSYEQYF
>-|few|TRBJ1-3|TRBV28
TGTGCCAGCAGCATCGGAGTCAGCTCTGGAAACACCATATATTTT
CASSIGVSSGNTIYF
>TRBD1|-|TRBJ2-7|TRBV2
TGTGCCAGCAGTGTGGACAGGGTCCGTAACGAGCAGTACTTC
CASSVDRVRNEQYF
>-|few|TRBJ2-2|TRBV30
TGTGCCTGGAATGAATTAGTAGTGTCGGGGGAGCTGTTTTTT
CAWNELVVSGELFF
>-|-|TRBJ2-7|TRBV10-2
TGCGCCAGCAGTGGTAATAGCGTAACCTACGAGCAGTACTTC
CASSGNSVTYEQYF
>-|-|TRBJ1-5|TRBV28
TGTGCCAGCAAGGGCCGGCATCAGCCCCAGCATTTT
CASKGRHQPQHF
>-|-|TRBJ2-5|TRBV27
TGTGCCAGCAGTCAGGGGGGGCGAGAGACCCAGTACTTC
CASSQGGRETQYF
>-|-|TRBJ2-3|TRBV28
TGTGCCAGCAGTTTGGGGACTTTCACAGATACGCAGTATTTT
CASSLGTFTDTQYF
>-|medium-sized|TRBJ1-1|TRBV11-2
TGTGCCAGCAGCTTAGATTCCGGTTGGACTGAAGCTTTCTTT
CASSLDSGWTEAFF
>-|-|TRBJ1-1|TRBV18
TGTGCCAGCTCACAAGTGGAGGGGAACACTGAAGCTTTCTTT
CASSQVEGNTEAFF
>-|-|TRBJ2-7|TRBV19
TGTGCCAGTAGTAGAAATCCGGGACTCAGCTCCTACGAGCAGTACTTC
CASSRNPGLSSYEQYF
>-|-|TRBJ2-2|TRBV28
TGTGCCAGCAGTCTACAGGTTCCCGGGGAGCTGTTTTTT
CASSLQVPGELFF